These 16 T cell receptor beta chains share one sample of origin, sequenced in a study of T cells in Graves' hyperthyroidism and ophthalmopathy. What was amplified from RNA transcripts were TCR beta CDR3 regions. HTBI primers were the set used in a first-round RT-PCR of the TCR CDR3. One entry per CDR3 protein, called by TCRdb with MiXCR from the multiplex PCR reads. The sample has approximately 700,000 distinct CDR3 sequences, over 40% seen once; the top ten hold about 7.2%. The sequenced material came from peripheral blood or thyroid tissue (not recorded which). The receptors stem from an adult man with Graves' disease, either hyperthyroidism or ophthalmopathy (not recorded which).

V usage is TRBV11-1 and J usage is TRBJ1-2; no firm D call. V was cut by 5 bases and J by 6 bases, with 19 bases left in between. This CDR3 contains 15 residues. Germline CDR1 reads SGHAT; CDR2 reads FQDESV (reference sequence). CDR3 amino acids: CASSTETEGMDGYTF. In DNA, the CDR3 is TGTGCCAGCAGCACCGAGACGGAAGGGATGGATGGCTACACCTTC.

The chain combines TRBV29-1 with TRBJ2-2; unclear D gene. Trimming removed 2 bases at V and 5 bases at J, with 15 bases between. CDR1 SQVTM and CDR2 ANQGSEA come from the germline V gene. This CDR3 is built from 15 residues. For the CDR3, the DNA is TGCAGCGTTGAAATGTGGCAGGAAACAACCGGGGAGCTGTTTTTT. Its protein product is CSVEMWQETTGELFF.

This chain connects TRBV7-2 to TRBJ2-7; 8 nucleotides agree with TRBD1. J lost 4 bases, V lost 6 bases, and 8 bases had no gene match. The CDR3 has 14 amino acids. The germline CDR1 and CDR2 sequences are SGHTA and FQGNSA. The CDR3 region has the DNA TGTGCCAGCAGTTACGCACAGGGGGATTACGAGCAGTACTTC. Translation: CASSYAQGDYEQYF. The full variable domain, completed using reference TRBV7-2 and TRBJ2-7, is GAGVSQSPSNKVTEKGKDVELRCDPISGHTALYWYRQSLGQGLEFLIYFQGNSAPDKSGLPSDRFSAERTGGSVSTLTIQRTQQEDSAVYLCASSYAQGDYEQYFGPGTRLTVT.

V and J are TRBV19 and TRBJ1-2; D is uncertain. CDR3 length: 14 residues. The germline V gene encodes CDR1 LNHDA and CDR2 SQIVND (reference sequence). V gave up 7 bases and J gave up 3 bases, with 15 bases separating them. CDR3 bases: TGTGCCAGTACTAGGTCCTACGCGGACTATGGCTACACCTTC. Protein product: CASTRSYADYGYTF.

The chain uses TRBV7-9 and TRBJ1-2; no definite D call. The V gene lost 3 bases and the J gene lost 5 bases, with 13 bases spanning the gap. Germline CDR1 is SEHNR and CDR2 is FQNEAQ (reference sequence). The CDR3 runs 14 residues. The DNA of the CDR3 is TGTGCCAGCAGCTTCGGTAACCTGGTATATGGCTACACCTTC. It is translated as CASSFGNLVYGYTF.

This clonotype has at least ten counts. J is TRBJ1-1 and V is TRBV9; D unclear. This CDR3 spans 15 amino acids. The V end was cut by 0 bases, the J end by 0 bases, with 9 bases between. Germline loops: CDR1 SGDLS, CDR2 YYNGEE. CDR3: CASSVDGAMNTEAFF. In DNA, the CDR3 is TGTGCCAGCAGCGTAGATGGAGCTATGAACACTGAAGCTTTCTTT.

This clonotype has ten or more counts. The V gene is TRBV6-5, the J gene TRBJ1-2, with 9 bases that match TRBD1. The CDR3 runs 16 residues. Germline trimming cut 0 bases from V and 8 bases from J; bases unmatched to any gene: 10. Germline CDR1 MNHEY, CDR2 SVGAGI. This chain's CDR3 is CASSYSGGQGTGGYTF. Written as DNA, the CDR3 is TGTGCCAGCAGTTACTCAGGGGGACAGGGAACTGGGGGCTACACCTTC.

The rearrangement joins TRBV4-2 to TRBJ1-5; TRBD1 aligns across 10 bases. Germline CDR1 is LGHNA and CDR2 is YNFKEQ. This CDR3 region has 16 residues. Unmatched junction bases numbered 7, after V lost 1 base and J lost 7 bases. In DNA, the CDR3 is TGTGCCAGCAGCCAAGCAAACAGGGACAGGGGACAGCCCCAGCATTTT. The encoded protein is CASSQANRDRGQPQHF.

The V call is TRBV10-3, the J call TRBJ2-7, with D uncertain. Trimming took off 10 bases at V and 3 bases at J, with 13 bases between the two ends. The CDR3 runs to 12 residues. The germline CDR1 and CDR2 sequences are ENHRY and SYGVKD. The DNA for the CDR3 is TGTGCCAGCAGATCTCCTAGCTACGAGCAGTACTTC. Translated, it gives CASRSPSYEQYF.

This clonotype was detected only a few times. The chain couples TRBV19 to TRBJ1-5, with no clear D. The CDR3 length is 14 residues. Germline V gene data show CDR1 as LNHDA and CDR2 as SQIVND (reference sequence). Trimming took off 4 bases at V and 2 bases at J, with 9 bases between the two ends. The CDR3 loop reads CASSRRRGNQPQHF. The CDR3 DNA sequence: TGTGCCAGTAGTAGGCGTAGGGGCAATCAGCCCCAGCATTTT.

This clonotype was counted ten times or more. The chain is built from TRBV2 and TRBJ1-1; no clear D gene. The length of the CDR3 is 14 residues. The V and J ends lost 7 bases and 1 base respectively, with 13 bases between them. CDR1 SNHLY and CDR2 FYNNEI come from the germline V gene. For the CDR3, the DNA is TGTGCCAGCATTGGGGATCGAGCGAACACTGAAGCTTTCTTT. Translation gives CASIGDRANTEAFF. The whole variable domain, remainder taken from reference TRBV2 and TRBJ1-1, is EPEVTQTPSHQVTQMGQEVILRCVPISNHLYFYWYRQILGQKVEFLVSFYNNEISEKSEIFDDQFSVERPDGSNFTLKIRSTKLEDSAMYFCASIGDRANTEAFFGQGTRLTVV.

This clonotype was counted a few times. The chain combines TRBV2 with TRBJ2-6; tentatively, D is TRBD1 (5 bases). Germline CDR1 SNHLY, CDR2 FYNNEI. V was pared by 5 bases and J by 0 bases, with 11 bases between. The CDR3 loop spans 16 amino acids. This chain's CDR3 is CASSQPRGSGANVLTF. The CDR3 nucleotides are TGTGCCAGCAGTCAACCTAGGGGCTCTGGGGCCAACGTCCTGACTTTC.

The gene calls are TRBV6-1 and TRBJ2-7; 7 nucleotides match TRBD1. Germline-derived CDR1 and CDR2 are MNHNS and SASEGT. The CDR3 length is 13 residues. The V and J ends lost 3 bases and 6 bases, in that order; junction bases with no gene match: 5. The chain's CDR3 is CASSDRQGSEQYF. CDR3 nucleotides: TGTGCCAGCAGTGACCGACAGGGCTCCGAGCAGTACTTC.

Comment on this clonotype: This may come from a read error, since a much larger clone is one base off. The CDR3 bases are TGCAGCGTTGAATTCGGGGGGCGACCAACTAATGAAAAACTGCTTTTT. It encodes CSVEFGGRPTNEKLLF. The chain recombines TRBV29-1 with TRBJ1-4; maybe TRBD1 (6 bases). The CDR3 has 16 residues. CDR1 and CDR2 (germline): SQVTM, ANQGSEA.

This clonotype occurred a few times. This sequence joins TRBV9 and TRBJ1-1; TRBD1 is a possible D gene (5 bases). The germline V and J ends were trimmed by 0 bases and 6 bases, with 12 bases remaining between them. The CDR3 spans 14 residues. Germline assignment: CDR1 SGDLS and CDR2 YYNGEE. The CDR3 sequence: CASSVVGGVSEAFF. CDR3 in DNA: TGTGCCAGCAGCGTAGTGGGGGGGGTTTCTGAAGCTTTCTTT.

This clonotype was detected once. A much larger clonotype is one base distant, so this may be a read error. No DNA is shown, since the ends of the CDR3 on it are uncertain; the CDR3 is the one TCRdb lists. The V and J genes are TRBV9 and TRBJ1-2; the table's D gene call, TRBD1, was not cross checked with the DNA. The germline gives CDR1 SGDLS, CDR2 YYNGEE. With termini counted, the CDR3 has 15 amino acids. This CDR3 reads CASSVGPGTFYGHTF.